This T cell receptor (beta chain) was found in a study of T cell responses to AZD1222 COVID-19 vaccine. A remark on this clone: What it binds is not known.

Using immunoSEQ multiplex PCR, the repertoire was profiled, and TCRdb retains in-frame clones only, with some absent. The sample consists of over 140,000 clones, about nine tenths of them appearing once. Study results and caveats: The study identified only six AZD1222 recipients as seropositive at baseline. After two AZD1222 doses, spike-specific TCR breadth and depth rose versus day 0.

From germline, CDR1 is MNHEY and CDR2 SVGAGI. There are 15 residues in the CDR3. V was clipped by 8 bases and J by 5 bases; unmatched bases: 15. This rearrangement joins TRBV6-5 to TRBJ2-7; 7 nucleotides line up with TRBD1. This receptor was identified in an adult in good health. The source material was peripheral blood, sampled on day 0 of AZD1222 vaccination. The CDR3 DNA reads TGTGCCAGCTCGATAAACCGGGACAGAGCAAACGAGCAGTACTTC. Its protein is CASSINRDRANEQYF.